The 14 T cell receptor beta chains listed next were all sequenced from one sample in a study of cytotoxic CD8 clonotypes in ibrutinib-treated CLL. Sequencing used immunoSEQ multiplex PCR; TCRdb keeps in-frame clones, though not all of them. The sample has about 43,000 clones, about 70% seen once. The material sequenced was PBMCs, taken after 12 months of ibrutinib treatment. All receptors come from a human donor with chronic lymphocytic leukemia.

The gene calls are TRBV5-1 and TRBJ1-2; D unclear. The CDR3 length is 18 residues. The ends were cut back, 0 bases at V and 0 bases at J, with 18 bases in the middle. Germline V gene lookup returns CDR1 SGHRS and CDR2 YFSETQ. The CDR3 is CASSLADTVDGSNYGYTF. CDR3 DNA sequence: TGCGCCAGCAGCTTGGCGGATACCGTGGACGGTTCTAACTATGGCTACACCTTC. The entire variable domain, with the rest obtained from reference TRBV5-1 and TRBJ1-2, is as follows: KAGVTQTPRYLIKTRGQQVTLSCSPISGHRSVSWYQQTPGQGLQFLFEYFSETQRNKGNFPGRFSGRQFSNSRSEMNVSTLELGDSALYLCASSLADTVDGSNYGYTFGSGTRLTVV.

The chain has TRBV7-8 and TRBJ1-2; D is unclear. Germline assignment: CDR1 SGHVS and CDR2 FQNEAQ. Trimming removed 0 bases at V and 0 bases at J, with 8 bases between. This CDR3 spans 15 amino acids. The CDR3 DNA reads TGTGCCAGCAGCTTAGCTGGGCAGACTAACTATGGCTACACCTTC. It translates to CASSLAGQTNYGYTF.

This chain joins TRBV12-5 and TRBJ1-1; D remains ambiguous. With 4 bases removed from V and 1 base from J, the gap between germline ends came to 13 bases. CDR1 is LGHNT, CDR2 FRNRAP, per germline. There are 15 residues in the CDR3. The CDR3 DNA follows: TGTGCTAGTGGTTGGGAGGCGACGCGGAACACTGAAGCTTTCTTT. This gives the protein CASGWEATRNTEAFF.

The CDR3 loop reads CASSQPADRDSGNTIYF. CDR3 coding DNA: TGCGCCAGCAGCCAACCAGCCGACAGGGACTCTGGAAACACCATATATTTT. The chain joins TRBV4-1 to TRBJ1-3; 7 positions match TRBD1. The CDR3 is 17 residues long. Germline CDR1 reads MGHRA; CDR2 reads YSYEKL. V trimming: 2 bases; J trimming: 0 bases; junction bases outside the gene matches: 7.

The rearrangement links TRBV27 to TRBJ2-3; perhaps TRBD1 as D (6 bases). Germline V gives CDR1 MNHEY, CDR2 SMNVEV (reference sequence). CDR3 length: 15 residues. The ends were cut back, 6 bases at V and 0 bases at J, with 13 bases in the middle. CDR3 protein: CASRGADASTDTQYF. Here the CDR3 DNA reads TGTGCCAGCAGGGGGGCCGATGCTAGCACAGATACGCAGTATTTT.

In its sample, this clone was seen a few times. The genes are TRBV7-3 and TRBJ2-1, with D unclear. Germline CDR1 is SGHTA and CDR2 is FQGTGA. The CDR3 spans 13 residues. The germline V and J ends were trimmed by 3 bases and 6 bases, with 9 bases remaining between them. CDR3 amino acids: CASSFGGGNEQFF. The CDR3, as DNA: TGTGCCAGCAGCTTCGGCGGCGGCAATGAGCAGTTCTTC.

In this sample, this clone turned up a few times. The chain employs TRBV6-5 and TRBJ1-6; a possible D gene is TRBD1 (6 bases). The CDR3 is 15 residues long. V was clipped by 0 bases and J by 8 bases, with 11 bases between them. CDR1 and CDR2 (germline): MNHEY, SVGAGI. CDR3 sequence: CASSYSLNRDSPLHF. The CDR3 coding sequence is TGTGCCAGCAGTTACTCCCTGAACAGGGATTCACCCCTCCACTTT.

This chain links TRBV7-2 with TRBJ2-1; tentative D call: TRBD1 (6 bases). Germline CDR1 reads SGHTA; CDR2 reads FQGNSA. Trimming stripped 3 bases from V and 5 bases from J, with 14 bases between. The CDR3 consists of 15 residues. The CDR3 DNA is TGTGCCAGCAGCTTTCAGGGGTTCTTGAACAATGAGCAGTTCTTC. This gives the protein CASSFQGFLNNEQFF.

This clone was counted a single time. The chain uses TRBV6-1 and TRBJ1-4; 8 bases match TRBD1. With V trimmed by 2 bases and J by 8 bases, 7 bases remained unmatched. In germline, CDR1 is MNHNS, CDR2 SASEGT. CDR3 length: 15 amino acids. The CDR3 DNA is TGTGCCAGCAGTGAATCGGACAGGGTGGGCGAAAAACTGTTTTTT. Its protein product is CASSESDRVGEKLFF.

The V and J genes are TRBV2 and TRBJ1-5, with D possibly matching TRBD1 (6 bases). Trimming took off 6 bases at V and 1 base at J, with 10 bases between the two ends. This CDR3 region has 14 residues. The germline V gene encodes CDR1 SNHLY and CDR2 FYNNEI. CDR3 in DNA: TGTGCCAGCAGACAAACAGGGAGCAATCAGCCCCAGCATTTT. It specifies CASRQTGSNQPQHF.

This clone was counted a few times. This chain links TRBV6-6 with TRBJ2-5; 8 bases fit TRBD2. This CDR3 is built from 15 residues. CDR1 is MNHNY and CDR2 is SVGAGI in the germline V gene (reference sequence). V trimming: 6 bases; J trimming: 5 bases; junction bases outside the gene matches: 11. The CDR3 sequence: CASSNSRGARETQYF. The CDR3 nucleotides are TGTGCCAGCAGCAACTCGCGGGGGGCCCGGGAGACCCAGTACTTC.

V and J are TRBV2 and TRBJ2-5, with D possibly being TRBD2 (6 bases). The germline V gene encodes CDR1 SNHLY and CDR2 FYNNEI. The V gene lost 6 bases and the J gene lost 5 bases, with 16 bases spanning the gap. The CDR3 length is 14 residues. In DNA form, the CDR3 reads TGTGCCAGCAGAGGGGACTCGCAGAGCGAGACCCAGTACTTC. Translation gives CASRGDSQSETQYF.

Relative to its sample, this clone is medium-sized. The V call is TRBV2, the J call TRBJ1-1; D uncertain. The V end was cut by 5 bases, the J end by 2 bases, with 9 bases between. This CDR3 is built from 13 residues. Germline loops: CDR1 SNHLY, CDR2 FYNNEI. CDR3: CASSLWSNTEAFF. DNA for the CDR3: TGTGCCAGCAGTTTGTGGAGTAACACTGAAGCTTTCTTT.

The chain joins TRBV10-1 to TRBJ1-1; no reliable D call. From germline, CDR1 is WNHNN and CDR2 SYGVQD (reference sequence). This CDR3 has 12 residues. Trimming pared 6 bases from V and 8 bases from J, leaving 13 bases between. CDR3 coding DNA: TGCGCCAGCAGCCTGTTGGGAGGCGAAGCTTTCTTT. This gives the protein CASSLLGGEAFF.